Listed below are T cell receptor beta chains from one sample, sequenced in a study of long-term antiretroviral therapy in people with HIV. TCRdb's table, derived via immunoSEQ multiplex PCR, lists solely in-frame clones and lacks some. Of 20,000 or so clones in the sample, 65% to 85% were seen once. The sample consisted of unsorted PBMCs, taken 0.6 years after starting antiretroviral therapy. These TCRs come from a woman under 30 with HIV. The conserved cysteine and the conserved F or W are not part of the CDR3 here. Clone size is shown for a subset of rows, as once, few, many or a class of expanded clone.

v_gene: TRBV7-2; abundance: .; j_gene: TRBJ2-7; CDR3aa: ASSSPQDPTVQGFYEQY
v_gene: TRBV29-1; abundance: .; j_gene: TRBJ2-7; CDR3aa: SVAEGILYEQY
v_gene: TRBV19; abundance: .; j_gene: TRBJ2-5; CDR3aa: ASSTSGTGAPETQY
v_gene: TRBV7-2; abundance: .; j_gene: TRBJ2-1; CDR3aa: ASSLQRGGFNEQF
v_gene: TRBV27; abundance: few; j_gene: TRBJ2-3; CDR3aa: ASTKIAASTDTQY
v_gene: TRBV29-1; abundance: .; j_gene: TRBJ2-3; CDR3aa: SVERDRGTDTQY
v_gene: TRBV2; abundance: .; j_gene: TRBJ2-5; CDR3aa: ASTPRGQGAETQY
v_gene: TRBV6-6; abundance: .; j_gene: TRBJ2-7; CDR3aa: ASRQGLVEQY
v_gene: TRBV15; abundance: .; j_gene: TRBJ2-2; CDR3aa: ATSRVDGGLF
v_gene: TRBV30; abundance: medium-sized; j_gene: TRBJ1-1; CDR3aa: AWSFSLNTEAF
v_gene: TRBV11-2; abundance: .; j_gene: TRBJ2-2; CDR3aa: ASSLGLITGELF
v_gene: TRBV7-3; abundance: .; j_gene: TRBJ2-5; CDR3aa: ASSSGFGQETQY
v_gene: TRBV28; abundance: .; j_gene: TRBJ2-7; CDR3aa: ASSRSGRAYEQY
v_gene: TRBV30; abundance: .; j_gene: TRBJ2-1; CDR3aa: AWSLKGLEQF
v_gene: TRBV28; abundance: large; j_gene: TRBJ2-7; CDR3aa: ASKLGQGGSYEQY
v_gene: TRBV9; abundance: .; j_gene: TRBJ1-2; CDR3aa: ASRRDKNYGYT
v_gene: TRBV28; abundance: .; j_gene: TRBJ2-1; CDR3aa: ASTTPTGPSYNEQF
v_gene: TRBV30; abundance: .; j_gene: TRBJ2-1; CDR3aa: AWSPRLSPVSYNEQF
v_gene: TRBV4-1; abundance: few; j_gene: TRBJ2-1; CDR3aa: ASSQEEVISHEQF
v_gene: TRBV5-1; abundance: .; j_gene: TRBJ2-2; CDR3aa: ASSFSSGELF
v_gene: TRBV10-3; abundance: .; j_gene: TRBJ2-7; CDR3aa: AISAPQGALGGEQY
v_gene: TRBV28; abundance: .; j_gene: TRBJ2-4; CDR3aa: ASSQRWGPGAKNIQY
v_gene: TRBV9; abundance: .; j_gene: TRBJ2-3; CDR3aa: ASSGSDTQY
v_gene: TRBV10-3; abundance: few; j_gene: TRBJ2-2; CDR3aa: AISPPSGTGELF
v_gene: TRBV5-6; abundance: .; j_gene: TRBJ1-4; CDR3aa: ASSPQGASLEKLF
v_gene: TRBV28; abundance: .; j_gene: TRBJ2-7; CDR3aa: ASRARLGVSYEQY
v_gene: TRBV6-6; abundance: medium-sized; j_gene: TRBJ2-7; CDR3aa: ASSYGGNEQY
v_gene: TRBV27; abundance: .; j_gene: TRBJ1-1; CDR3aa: ASNGLGRPDPEAF
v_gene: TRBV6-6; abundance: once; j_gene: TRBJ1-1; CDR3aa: ASSEDGNTEAF
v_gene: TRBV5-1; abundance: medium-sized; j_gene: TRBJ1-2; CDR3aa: ASSLPGTGIGYT
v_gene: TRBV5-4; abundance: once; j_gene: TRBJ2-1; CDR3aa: ASSLDPGGSSYNEQF
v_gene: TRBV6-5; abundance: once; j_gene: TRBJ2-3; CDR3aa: ASSRQSSDTQY
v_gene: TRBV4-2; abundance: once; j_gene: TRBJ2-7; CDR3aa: ASSQRTVDEQY
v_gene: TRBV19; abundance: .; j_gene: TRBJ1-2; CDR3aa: ASSPSPLAGYT
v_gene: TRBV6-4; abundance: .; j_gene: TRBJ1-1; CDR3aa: ASSDSSLATEAF
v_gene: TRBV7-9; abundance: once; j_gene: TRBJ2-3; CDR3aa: ASSLGLAGDTQY
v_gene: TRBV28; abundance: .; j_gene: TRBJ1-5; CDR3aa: ASTPMGGNQPQH
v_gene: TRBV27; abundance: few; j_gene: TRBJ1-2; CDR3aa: ASSSGTYGYT
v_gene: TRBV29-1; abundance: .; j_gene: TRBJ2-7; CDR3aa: SVRAPTSGGRTAEQY
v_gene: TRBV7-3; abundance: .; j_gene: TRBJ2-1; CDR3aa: ASSDGMGGSEQF
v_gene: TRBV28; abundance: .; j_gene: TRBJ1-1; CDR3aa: ASSPKSLNTEAF